This entry lists 6 T cell receptor beta chains sequenced from one sample in a study of Tregs in tolerant kidney transplant recipients. The nonmyeloablative bone marrow transplants came from related graft donors, with transient mixed chimerism. The assay was immunoSEQ multiplex PCR, and TCRdb's table has in-frame clones only and misses some. The data contain tens of thousands of clones, approximately 93% of them singletons. The source was CD4+ T cells from blood (PBMCs), collected 12 months after the transplant. The source of these receptors is a human patient who received a combined kidney and bone marrow transplant. Among the T cells, some may be from the graft donor.

Comments on this clone: Distinct nucleotide sequences in the sample also encode this CDR3. The chain recombines TRBV11-2 with TRBJ2-7; D remains unclear. V dropped 4 bases and J dropped 4 bases, with 5 bases sitting between them. The CDR3 runs to 11 residues. Germline values: CDR1 SGHAT, CDR2 FQNNGV. CDR3 protein: CASSSAYEQYF. Here the CDR3 DNA reads TGTGCCAGCAGCTCCGCGTACGAGCAGTACTTC. Drawing the rest from reference TRBV11-2 and TRBJ2-7, the complete variable domain is EAGVAQSPRYKIIEKRQSVAFWCNPISGHATLYWYQQILGQGPKLLIQFQNNGVVDDSQLPKDRFSAERLKGVDSTLKIQPAKLEDSAVYLCASSSAYEQYFGPGTRLTVT.

The chain joins TRBV5-1 to TRBJ2-7; 13 bases align to TRBD2. J lost 4 bases, V lost 5 bases, and 12 bases had no gene match. The CDR3 is made up of 17 amino acids. Germline V lookup: CDR1 SGHRS, CDR2 YFSETQ. The CDR3 nucleotides are TGCGCCAGCAGGCACGGACTAGCGGGAGTAGACTATTACGAGCAGTACTTC. Its protein is CASRHGLAGVDYYEQYF.

The V gene is TRBV7-2, the J gene TRBJ2-1, with 13 bases that match TRBD2. V was clipped by 5 bases and J by 0 bases; unmatched bases: 7. The germline V gene encodes CDR1 SGHTA and CDR2 FQGNSA. The CDR3 covers 18 residues. In nucleotides, the CDR3 is TGTGCCAGCAGCCGAACTAGCGGGGGGGGATTCTCCTACAATGAGCAGTTCTTC. Protein product: CASSRTSGGGFSYNEQFF.

This sequence joins TRBV18 and TRBJ2-3; maybe TRBD2 (5 bases). CDR3 length: 14 amino acids. Germline CDR1 is KGHSH and CDR2 is LQKENI. V was cut by 5 bases and J by 0 bases, with 9 bases left in between. CDR3: CASSKRASTDTQYF. CDR3 DNA: TGTGCCAGCTCAAAGAGGGCAAGCACAGATACGCAGTATTTT.

The chain carries TRBV4-2 and TRBJ2-1; 8 nucleotides align to TRBD2. This CDR3 region has 17 residues. Germline loops: CDR1 LGHNA, CDR2 YNFKEQ. Trimming took 0 bases from V and 7 from J; bases not matched to a gene: 11. The CDR3 DNA reads TGTGCCAGCAGCCAAGAACCGGGACTAGGTAGAGTTAATGAGCAGTTCTTC. Translation: CASSQEPGLGRVNEQFF.

V and J are TRBV14 and TRBJ1-1; D gene unclear. Trimming cost V 3 bases and J 5 bases, with 19 bases left between them. The germline V gene has CDR1 SGHDN and CDR2 FVKESK. This CDR3 is built from 16 residues. CDR3 in DNA: TGTGCCAGCAGCCACCTCCCCCGGAGCGATCGAACTGAAGCTTTCTTT. It translates to CASSHLPRSDRTEAFF. The full variable domain, in which reference TRBV14 and TRBJ1-1 provide the parts outside the CDR3, is EAGVTQFPSHSVIEKGQTVTLRCDPISGHDNLYWYRRVMGKEIKFLLHFVKESKQDESGMPNNRFLAERTGGTYSTLKVQPAELEDSGVYFCASSHLPRSDRTEAFFGQGTRLTVV.